A single sample gave rise to the 8 T cell receptor beta chains below, sequenced in a study of human T cells and chemical hapten exposure. MiXCR, run by TCRdb on the RACE reads, gives a single entry per CDR3 protein. The table includes 45,000 to 60,000 distinct CDR3 sequences, roughly 8.8% detected once. This sample's time point: pre-sensitization, week 0. Treatment meaning: therapeutic diphenylcyclopropenone sensitization with weekly scalp DPC. The specimen was whole blood, collected in connection with sensitization to the hapten diphenylcyclopropenone (DPC). The receptors shown here come from a woman between 40 and 55 years old with alopecia areata. Some clones in this sample may be carry-over from other donors' samples.

The gene calls are TRBV5-1 and TRBJ2-2; TRBD1 might be the D (6 bases). CDR1 SGHRS and CDR2 YFSETQ come from the germline V gene. The length of the CDR3 is 14 residues. Trimming removed 3 bases from V and 1 base from J, with 7 bases in between. CDR3 sequence (DNA): TGCGCCAGCAGCTCACAGGGGAACACCGGGGAGCTGTTTTTT. As protein: CASSSQGNTGELFF.

This clonotype showed up just a few times. V and J are TRBV6-1 and TRBJ1-2, with TRBD1 identical over 9 bases. This CDR3 contains 16 residues. Germline loops: CDR1 MNHNS, CDR2 SASEGT. V lost 2 bases to trimming and J lost 3 bases; unmatched junction nucleotides: 7. The CDR3 DNA is TGTGCCAGCAGTGAACTACAGGGGGCGGATCACTATGGCTACACCTTC. It yields the protein CASSELQGADHYGYTF.

In this sample, this clonotype turned up once. This chain links TRBV10-3 with TRBJ2-1, with 8 bases aligning to TRBD1. This CDR3 comprises 13 residues. Germline V gene data show CDR1 as ENHRY and CDR2 as SYGVKD. Trimming cost V 11 bases and J 5 bases; bases outside gene matches: 8. The CDR3 DNA reads as TGTGCCGTAACAGGGGGATACAACAATGAGCAGTTCTTC. Translation gives CAVTGGYNNEQFF.

This clonotype appeared a few times. V is TRBV18 and J is TRBJ2-1; 8 positions match TRBD1. Trimming cost V 3 bases and J 4 bases; bases outside gene matches: 5. The length of the CDR3 is 15 residues. CDR1 KGHSH and CDR2 LQKENI come from the germline V gene. CDR3 sequence (DNA): TGTGCCAGCTCACCGAGGACAGGGCTGTACAATGAGCAGTTCTTC. Translated, it gives CASSPRTGLYNEQFF. The variable domain in full, completed from reference TRBV18 and TRBJ2-1, reads NAGVMQNPRHLVRRRGQEARLRCSPMKGHSHVYWYRQLPEEGLKFMVYLQKENIIDESGMPKERFSAEFPKEGPSILRIQQVVRGDSAAYFCASSPRTGLYNEQFFGPGTRLTVL.

Many counts were recorded for this clonotype. For the CDR3, the DNA is TGTGCCAGCAGTCGGGACAGGTCAAACTATGGCTACACCTTC. It codes for CASSRDRSNYGYTF. The chain recombines TRBV6-5 with TRBJ1-2; TRBD1 agrees at 8 bases. J was trimmed by 2 bases and V by 5 bases; bases with no gene match: 4. CDR1 MNHEY and CDR2 SVGAGI come from the germline V gene. The CDR3 totals 14 residues.

The sample holds a few counts of this clonotype. As DNA, the CDR3 is TGTGCCAGCAGCGGGGGGACAGGGTGGAACACTGAAGCTTTCTTT. Translating it yields CASSGGTGWNTEAFF. The chain employs TRBV7-8 and TRBJ1-1, with 9 positions matching TRBD1. The CDR3 sequence is 15 residues long. Germline V gene lookup returns CDR1 SGHVS and CDR2 FQNEAQ. J gave up 1 base and V 5 bases, and 5 bases lay outside the gene matches.

This clonotype showed up many times. The genes are TRBV12-3 or TRBV12-4 and TRBJ1-1; 8 bases match TRBD1. V lost 6 bases, J lost 5 bases, and 8 bases stayed unmatched. The CDR3 loop spans 14 amino acids. The CDR3 DNA is TGTGCCAGCAGGCTGGACAGGGACAATACTGAAGCTTTCTTT. Amino acids: CASRLDRDNTEAFF.

This clonotype was seen repeatedly, ten times or more. This chain uses TRBV7-3 with TRBJ2-7; D remains ambiguous. The germline CDR1 and CDR2 sequences are SGHTA and FQGTGA. V lost 5 bases, J lost 2 bases, and 4 bases lay in between. The CDR3 has 11 amino acids. This chain's CDR3 is CASSPTYEQYF. CDR3 in DNA: TGTGCCAGCAGCCCCACCTACGAGCAGTACTTC.